The rows below give T cell receptor beta chains drawn from one sample of a study of blood T cell repertoires in COVID-19. The method was immunoSEQ multiplex PCR; TCRdb's version includes in-frame clones alone and lacks a portion of them. In the table there are around 180,000 clones, approximately 80% of which are singletons. The sequenced material came from peripheral blood. The receptors derive from a human donor in a cohort sampled during active COVID-19. CDR3s include the opening cysteine and the closing phenylalanine or tryptophan. Each record gives: J gene, CDR3 length, V gene, D gene, clone size, CDR3 DNA, CDR3 protein. A D gene is named only where the DNA matches it firmly. Where a row states a size, it is once, few, many or the class of an expanded clone; other rows omit it.

J: TRBJ2-7; length: 14; V: TRBV14; D: .; size: .; DNA: TGTGCCAGCAGCCTTACTACGGGTTCCTACGAGCAGTACTTC; CDR3: CASSLTTGSYEQYF
J: TRBJ2-5; length: 15; V: TRBV19; D: TRBD1; size: once; DNA: TGTGCCAGTAGTCTTCGGGACAGGGGGCAAGAGACCCAGTACTTC; CDR3: CASSLRDRGQETQYF
J: TRBJ1-4; length: 14; V: TRBV5-1; D: TRBD1; size: once; DNA: TGCGCCAGCAGCTCGGGACAGCCTCAGGAAAAACTGTTTTTT; CDR3: CASSSGQPQEKLFF
J: TRBJ1-1; length: 16; V: TRBV19; D: .; size: .; DNA: TGTGCCAGTAGGGCACCAGGGGAGCAGGGAAACACTGAAGCTTTCTTT; CDR3: CASRAPGEQGNTEAFF
J: TRBJ2-1; length: 14; V: TRBV5-6; D: .; size: .; DNA: TGTGCCAGCAGCTTGGGCGGGACTCACAATGAGCAGTTCTTC; CDR3: CASSLGGTHNEQFF
J: TRBJ2-1; length: 12; V: TRBV10-3; D: .; size: .; DNA: TGTGCCATCTCCCCCCCCGGAGATGAGCAGTTCTTC; CDR3: CAISPPGDEQFF
J: TRBJ1-1; length: 13; V: TRBV28; D: .; size: .; DNA: TGTGCCAGCGTACCCGGACAGAACACTGAAGCTTTCTTT; CDR3: CASVPGQNTEAFF
J: TRBJ2-7; length: 14; V: TRBV6-5; D: TRBD1; size: .; DNA: TGTGCCAGCAGTTACGGGGACAGTCCCTACGAGCAGTACTTC; CDR3: CASSYGDSPYEQYF
J: TRBJ2-7; length: 12; V: TRBV3-1/TRBV3-2; D: .; size: .; DNA: TGTGCCAGCAGCCAAGTAGAGAACGAGCAGTACTTC; CDR3: CASSQVENEQYF
J: TRBJ1-2; length: 14; V: TRBV5-5; D: .; size: .; DNA: TGTGCCAGCAGGGTGAGGGTCACTAACTATGGCTACACCTTC; CDR3: CASRVRVTNYGYTF
J: TRBJ2-1; length: 15; V: TRBV5-1; D: .; size: once; DNA: TGCGCCAGCAGCCTGGGTCCCGCAGCGGAGGGTGAGCAGTTCTTC; CDR3: CASSLGPAAEGEQFF
J: TRBJ1-1; length: 12; V: TRBV2; D: .; size: .; DNA: TGTGCCAGCAGGGGCTTGAACACTGAAGCTTTCTTT; CDR3: CASRGLNTEAFF
J: TRBJ1-1; length: 14; V: TRBV9; D: .; size: .; DNA: TGTGCCAGCAGCGTAGCAGGGGAAAACACTGAAGCTTTCTTT; CDR3: CASSVAGENTEAFF
J: TRBJ2-2; length: 17; V: TRBV7-9; D: TRBD1; size: .; DNA: TGTGCCAGCAGCTCCTGGGACAGGGGCGAATTCACCGGGGAGCTGTTTTTT; CDR3: CASSSWDRGEFTGELFF
J: TRBJ1-1; length: 12; V: TRBV2; D: .; size: .; DNA: TGTGCCAGCAGTGGAGGGTTGTCAGCGGCTTTCTTT; CDR3: CASSGGLSAAFF
J: TRBJ1-6; length: 14; V: TRBV5-1; D: TRBD1; size: .; DNA: TGCGCCAGCAGCGCAGGACAGGGAAATTCACCCCTCCACTTT; CDR3: CASSAGQGNSPLHF
J: TRBJ2-5; length: 15; V: TRBV4-1; D: TRBD1; size: once; DNA: TGCGCCAGCAGCCAAGAGGGACAGGGTGGAGAGACCCAGTACTTC; CDR3: CASSQEGQGGETQYF
J: TRBJ1-1; length: 14; V: TRBV5-1; D: TRBD1; size: few; DNA: TGCGCCAGCAGCTTCGGGCAGGGGGGCGCTGAAGCTTTCTTT; CDR3: CASSFGQGGAEAFF
J: TRBJ1-2; length: 14; V: TRBV19; D: .; size: few; DNA: TGTGCCAGTAGTATAAGGGGATCCGACTATGGCTACACCTTC; CDR3: CASSIRGSDYGYTF
J: TRBJ1-2; length: 14; V: TRBV19; D: .; size: .; DNA: TGTGCCAGTAGACCCCCGAACGGGGTGGATGGCTACACCTTC; CDR3: CASRPPNGVDGYTF
J: TRBJ2-7; length: 16; V: TRBV7-2; D: .; size: once; DNA: TGTGCCAGCAGCTCGAGGGGGGGGCAAGCAGTATACGAGCAGTACTTC; CDR3: CASSSRGGQAVYEQYF
J: TRBJ1-2; length: 13; V: TRBV11-2; D: .; size: .; DNA: TGTGCCAGCAGCTTGCAGGGGAGCTATGGCTACACCTTC; CDR3: CASSLQGSYGYTF
J: TRBJ1-3; length: 18; V: TRBV5-1; D: .; size: .; DNA: TGCGCCAGCAGCTTGGGAGGGCCTACCGGCTACTCTGGAAACACCATATATTTT; CDR3: CASSLGGPTGYSGNTIYF
J: TRBJ2-1; length: 13; V: TRBV7-7; D: .; size: .; DNA: TGTGCTAGCAGCTTAGCGGCTGAGGGTGAGCAGTTCTTC; CDR3: CASSLAAEGEQFF
J: TRBJ2-2; length: 16; V: TRBV5-1; D: TRBD1; size: .; DNA: TGCGCCAGCAGCGAAAATGACAGGGGGCAGGACGGGGAGCTGTTTTTT; CDR3: CASSENDRGQDGELFF
J: TRBJ1-1; length: 15; V: TRBV19; D: TRBD1; size: .; DNA: TGTGCCAGTAGTATGACAGGGCCCCTGAACACTGAAGCTTTCTTT; CDR3: CASSMTGPLNTEAFF
J: TRBJ1-2; length: 12; V: TRBV29-1; D: TRBD1; size: .; DNA: TGCAGCGTTAAGGACAGGGACTATGGCTACACCTTC; CDR3: CSVKDRDYGYTF
J: TRBJ1-2; length: 19; V: TRBV6-2/TRBV6-3; D: TRBD1; size: .; DNA: TGTGCCAGCAGTTACCGGCCCCCCGGGACAGCGTCAGCTAACTATGGCTACACCTTC; CDR3: CASSYRPPGTASANYGYTF
J: TRBJ2-1; length: 18; V: TRBV27; D: TRBD1; size: .; DNA: TGTGCCAGCAGTCCTCGCGTAGCCGGACAGGGGGGTTACAATGAGCAGTTCTTC; CDR3: CASSPRVAGQGGYNEQFF
J: TRBJ2-3; length: 11; V: TRBV20-1; D: .; size: few; DNA: TGCAGTGCGCAGCTAGCAGATACGCAGTATTTT; CDR3: CSAQLADTQYF
J: TRBJ2-7; length: 13; V: TRBV5-1; D: .; size: .; DNA: TGCGCCAGCAGCTTGGGGGGCACCTACGAGCAGTACTTC; CDR3: CASSLGGTYEQYF
J: TRBJ2-7; length: 11; V: TRBV20-1; D: .; size: .; DNA: TGCAGTGCTTTAATCGGGGACGAGCAGTACTTC; CDR3: CSALIGDEQYF
J: TRBJ2-5; length: 12; V: TRBV29-1; D: .; size: .; DNA: TGCAGCGTTGGACAGCCCCAAGAGACCCAGTACTTC; CDR3: CSVGQPQETQYF
J: TRBJ2-2; length: 17; V: TRBV19; D: .; size: .; DNA: TGTGCCAGTAGTATAGATCTGTGGGGGGCGAACACCGGGGAGCTGTTTTTT; CDR3: CASSIDLWGANTGELFF
J: TRBJ1-2; length: 13; V: TRBV6-5; D: .; size: .; DNA: TGTGCCAGCAAACTCAGGGGTGACGATGGCTACACCTTC; CDR3: CASKLRGDDGYTF
J: TRBJ2-3; length: 15; V: TRBV30; D: TRBD2; size: .; DNA: TGTGCCGGGACGCTAGCGGGGGCCCGCACAGATACGCAGTATTTT; CDR3: CAGTLAGARTDTQYF
J: TRBJ1-1; length: 14; V: TRBV4-2; D: .; size: .; DNA: TGTGCCAGCAGCCAAGATCGGGGGGGCACTGAAGCTTTCTTT; CDR3: CASSQDRGGTEAFF
J: TRBJ1-5; length: 14; V: TRBV19; D: .; size: few; DNA: TGTGCCACTCGCCTGGCACAGGGAATCCAGCCCCAGCATTTT; CDR3: CATRLAQGIQPQHF
J: TRBJ1-1; length: 17; V: TRBV7-6; D: TRBD1; size: .; DNA: TGTGCCAGCAGCTTAGCTCCCTCGACAGGGGGTGCGGCTGAAGCTTTCTTT; CDR3: CASSLAPSTGGAAEAFF
J: TRBJ2-2; length: 13; V: TRBV30; D: .; size: .; DNA: TGTGCCTGGAGTGGCGGGGTCACCGGGGAGCTGTTTTTT; CDR3: CAWSGGVTGELFF
J: TRBJ1-5; length: 16; V: TRBV6-1; D: .; size: .; DNA: TGTGCCAGCAGTGATCGGCGGGGATATAGCAATCAGCCCCAGCATTTT; CDR3: CASSDRRGYSNQPQHF
J: TRBJ1-6; length: 14; V: TRBV7-9; D: .; size: .; DNA: TGTGCCAGCAGCTTTGGGGGGTTTAATTCACCCCTCCACTTT; CDR3: CASSFGGFNSPLHF
J: TRBJ1-6; length: 18; V: TRBV19; D: .; size: .; DNA: TGTGCCAGTAGTATAACGGGGGGGCCAAGCTCCTATAATTCACCCCTCCACTTT; CDR3: CASSITGGPSSYNSPLHF
J: TRBJ1-2; length: 14; V: TRBV5-6; D: .; size: once; DNA: TGTGCCAGCAGCTTCCCAGGGACTAACTATGGCTACACCTTC; CDR3: CASSFPGTNYGYTF
J: TRBJ1-4; length: 15; V: TRBV5-1; D: TRBD1; size: .; DNA: TGCGCCAGCAGCTTGGGGACAGGGTTTTATGAAAAACTGTTTTTT; CDR3: CASSLGTGFYEKLFF
J: TRBJ1-4; length: 14; V: TRBV7-2; D: .; size: .; DNA: TGTGCCAGCACCTTTACGGGGATATCTGAAAAACTGTTTTTT; CDR3: CASTFTGISEKLFF
J: TRBJ2-7; length: 13; V: TRBV7-2; D: TRBD1; size: .; DNA: TGTGCCAGCAGGCCGCAAGACAGGGGCGAGCAGTACTTC; CDR3: CASRPQDRGEQYF
J: TRBJ1-2; length: 16; V: TRBV10-1; D: .; size: .; DNA: TGCGCCAGCAGTGGGACAGAACCCCTACTTAACTATGGCTACACCTTC; CDR3: CASSGTEPLLNYGYTF
J: TRBJ1-2; length: 13; V: TRBV7-8; D: .; size: few; DNA: TGTGCCAGCAGCACAAACAGGGAGAGGGGCTACACCTTC; CDR3: CASSTNRERGYTF
J: TRBJ2-7; length: 11; V: TRBV11-2; D: .; size: .; DNA: TGTGCCAGCAGCGCCGGGTACGAGCAGTACTTC; CDR3: CASSAGYEQYF
J: TRBJ1-4; length: 17; V: TRBV2; D: TRBD1; size: .; DNA: TGTGCCAGCACACATAGGACAGGGCAGGGCTACAATGAAAAACTGTTTTTT; CDR3: CASTHRTGQGYNEKLFF